Detailed here is one T cell receptor (beta chain). Its target is not known. Some clones are missing from TCRdb's copy, which holds only in-frame ones; the method was immunoSEQ multiplex PCR. The data show 120,000 to 150,000 clones, about 91% seen once. The sample comes from a study of T cell responses to AZD1222 COVID-19 vaccine. Notes on the study in general: Spike regions recognized by vaccine-associated CD4 TCRs spanned the protein, led by 160-218 and 743-854.

The source material was peripheral blood, sampled 28 days after the second AZD1222 dose. This TCR derives from an adult who received the AZD1222 COVID-19 vaccine.

CDR3 DNA sequence: TGTGCCAGCAGCCCGTGGGGAGGGGGAAACACCATATATTTT. Protein product: CASSPWGGGNTIYF. This chain links TRBV3-1 (or the pseudogene TRBV3-2) with TRBJ1-3; D is undetermined. The CDR3 covers 14 residues. Germline CDR1 LGHDT, CDR2 YNNKEL (reference sequence). Deletions cut 4 bases from V and 4 bases from J, with 11 bases between.